Below, 21 T cell receptor beta chains from the same sample are listed, as sequenced in a study of cytomegalovirus exposure and HLA in healthy donors (dated by TCRdb to about 2017). Libraries came from the immunoSEQ multiplex PCR assay. A mixture of 60 forward primers for TCR Vbeta segments and 13 reverse primers for TCR Jbeta segments was used in the multiplex PCR. TCRdb mirrors the immuneACCESS table, restricted to in-frame sequences. Some clones are absent from its copies; in checked studies, under half trace to an unresolved V gene, and the reason for the others is unknown. Present in this sample are roughly 180,000 clones, more than 70% of which were seen just once. The top ten clonotypes cover around 4.3% of the sample. Material: PBMCs. The receptors come from a woman aged 50 to 60 in good health and CMV-seropositive.

The gene calls are TRBV6-5 and TRBJ1-6; 9 bases align to TRBD1. The CDR3 consists of 15 residues. V lost 2 bases and J lost 7; bases outside the gene matches: 3. Germline loops: CDR1 MNHEY, CDR2 SVGAGI. The CDR3 DNA sequence: TGTGCCAGCAGTTACGCCGGGACAGGGAATTCACCCCTCCACTTT. Residues: CASSYAGTGNSPLHF.

This sequence joins TRBV7-9 and TRBJ1-2, with 7 bases aligning to TRBD1. The germline CDR1 and CDR2 sequences are SEHNR and FQNEAQ (reference sequence). Trimming at V came to 4 bases and at J to 4 bases, leaving 9 bases not matched to a gene. The CDR3 loop spans 15 amino acids. CDR3 nucleotide sequence: TGTGCCAGCAGCTCTTCCCAGGACAGGCGCTATGGCTACACCTTC. This encodes CASSSSQDRRYGYTF.

The chain couples TRBV7-9 to TRBJ1-1, with D hard to call. V lost 1 base and J lost 0, with 6 bases in between. Germline assignment: CDR1 SEHNR and CDR2 FQNEAQ (reference sequence). The CDR3 covers 14 residues. CDR3 sequence (DNA): TGTGCCAGCAGCTTAGGGCGGATGAACACTGAAGCTTTCTTT. Residues: CASSLGRMNTEAFF.

The chain is built from TRBV10-3 and TRBJ2-5, with 8 bases matching TRBD1. Trimming took 6 bases from V and 2 from J; bases not matched to a gene: 11. Germline V CDR1 and CDR2: ENHRY, SYGVKD. The CDR3 is 16 amino acids. The CDR3 region is CAISVGPDRGQETQYF. In DNA form, the CDR3 reads TGTGCCATCAGCGTCGGACCCGACAGGGGACAAGAGACCCAGTACTTC.

This chain links TRBV13 with TRBJ1-1; D is perhaps TRBD1 (6 bases). Germline CDR1 reads PRHDT; CDR2 reads FYEKMQ (reference sequence). V was cut by 5 bases and J by 7 bases, with 14 bases left in between. The CDR3 totals 13 residues. The CDR3 is CASSTTGSGEAFF. The CDR3 bases are TGTGCCAGCAGCACCACAGGGTCGGGTGAAGCTTTCTTT. The complete variable domain, with remaining parts taken from reference TRBV13 and TRBJ1-1, reads AAGVIQSPRHLIKEKRETATLKCYPIPRHDTVYWYQQGPGQDPQFLISFYEKMQSDKGSIPDRFSAQQFSDYHSELNMSSLELGDSALYFCASSTTGSGEAFFGQGTRLTVV.

The sample holds one count of this clone. The gene calls are TRBV7-9 and TRBJ2-3; D is unresolved. V dropped 4 bases and J dropped 2 bases, with 16 bases sitting between them. The germline V gene has CDR1 SEHNR and CDR2 FQNEAQ (reference sequence). CDR3 length equals 16 residues. The CDR3 DNA sequence: TGTGCCAGCAGCTCAAGCGCGGTTCCTAACACAGATACGCAGTATTTT. Its protein product is CASSSSAVPNTDTQYF.

The gene calls are TRBV19 and TRBJ1-1; TRBD1 agrees at 10 bases. Trimming cost V 6 bases and J 11 bases; bases outside gene matches: 9. Germline lookup yields CDR1 LNHDA and CDR2 SQIVND (reference sequence). This CDR3 has 13 amino acids. The CDR3 nucleotides are TGTGCCAGTAGGGACAGGGGGATCGGTCGGGCTTTCTTT. This translates into CASRDRGIGRAFF.

The chain is built from TRBV19 and TRBJ2-5; possible D gene TRBD2, 5 bases. This CDR3 has 12 amino acids. CDR1 LNHDA and CDR2 SQIVND come from the germline V gene (reference sequence). Trimming removed 3 bases from V and 5 bases from J, with 7 bases in between. CDR3 nucleotides: TGTGCCAGTAGTATCGGCGGGGAGACCCAGTACTTC. It translates to CASSIGGETQYF.

This rearrangement joins TRBV9 to TRBJ1-2; 7 nucleotides agree with TRBD1. CDR1 and CDR2 (germline): SGDLS, YYNGEE. The CDR3 contains 16 residues. Losses at the gene ends were 4 bases for V and 5 bases for J; bases not matched to a gene: 14. As DNA, the CDR3 is TGTGCCAGCAGCAAAACTGACAGGGTAGCCCCTTATGGCTACACCTTC. This codes for CASSKTDRVAPYGYTF.

The chain recombines TRBV5-4 with TRBJ2-7; the match to TRBD1 covers 10 bases. This CDR3 has 16 amino acids. Germline CDR1 SGHNT, CDR2 YYREEE (reference sequence). Trimming at V came to 4 bases and at J to 1 base, leaving 8 bases not matched to a gene. The CDR3 protein is CASSVLGTGVSYEQYF. The DNA for the CDR3 is TGTGCCAGCAGCGTATTAGGGACAGGGGTTTCCTACGAGCAGTACTTC. The variable domain in full, with the rest retrieved from reference TRBV5-4 and TRBJ2-7, is ETGVTQSPTHLIKTRGQQVTLRCSSQSGHNTVSWYQQALGQGPQFIFQYYREEENGRGNFPPRFSGLQFPNYSSELNVNALELDDSALYLCASSVLGTGVSYEQYFGPGTRLTVT.

The chain carries TRBV10-3 and TRBJ2-3; 7 nucleotides agree with TRBD1. V gave up 6 bases and J gave up 2 bases; unmatched junction bases: 2. The germline gives CDR1 ENHRY, CDR2 SYGVKD. This CDR3 comprises 13 residues. CDR3 coding DNA: TGTGCCATCAGGGGGACAGACACAGATACGCAGTATTTT. Its protein product is CAIRGTDTDTQYF.

The chain recombines TRBV7-3 with TRBJ2-1, with 11 bases aligning to TRBD2. V lost 2 bases to trimming and J lost 7 bases; unmatched junction nucleotides: 4. This CDR3 contains 15 residues. CDR1 and CDR2 from the germline V gene are SGHTA and FQGTGA. The CDR3 region is CASSLALAGVNEQFF. In DNA, the CDR3 is TGTGCCAGCAGCTTAGCACTAGCGGGAGTGAATGAGCAGTTCTTC.

The chain joins TRBV4-3 to TRBJ2-6; D perhaps matches TRBD1 (6 bases). CDR1 and CDR2 (germline): LGHNA, YSLEER. V shed 5 bases and J shed 3 bases, with 20 bases lying between them. The CDR3 runs to 18 residues. In DNA form, the CDR3 reads TGCGCCAGCAGCGCCCGGCGGCAGGGGCTCGGTGGGGCCAACGTCCTGACTTTC. Its protein product is CASSARRQGLGGANVLTF.

This clone was picked up one time. The genes are TRBV28 and TRBJ2-1; the match to TRBD2 covers 7 bases. V dropped 3 bases and J dropped 10; count of bases not matched to a gene: 12. Germline V lookup: CDR1 MDHEN, CDR2 SYDVKM. CDR3 length: 15 amino acids. In DNA form, the CDR3 reads TGTGCCAGCAGTTTTAGGACTAGGAGACTGGCGGAGCAGTTCTTC. This encodes CASSFRTRRLAEQFF.

This rearrangement joins TRBV7-3 to TRBJ2-2; no definite D call. This CDR3 is 14 amino acids long. The V end lost 1 base, the J end lost 2 bases, and 5 bases lay between the germline ends. Germline values: CDR1 SGHTA, CDR2 FQGTGA. The chain's CDR3 is CASSLILNTGELFF. CDR3 DNA: TGTGCCAGCAGCTTAATCCTCAACACCGGGGAGCTGTTTTTT. The entire variable domain, with the rest obtained from reference TRBV7-3 and TRBJ2-2, is as follows: GAGVSQTPSNKVTEKGKYVELRCDPISGHTALYWYRQSLGQGPEFLIYFQGTGAADDSGLPNDRFFAVRPEGSVSTLKIQRTERGDSAVYLCASSLILNTGELFFGEGSRLTVL.

The rearrangement uses TRBV5-1 and TRBJ1-2; 10 nucleotides agree with TRBD1. Germline V gene sequence: CDR1 SGHRS, CDR2 YFSETQ. With V trimmed by 5 bases and J by 7 bases, 14 bases remained unmatched. CDR3 length: 16 residues. CDR3 in DNA: TGCGCCAGCAGGATTTCCTTTGGGACAGGGGAGGTTGGCTACACCTTC. Translated: CASRISFGTGEVGYTF.

This sequence joins TRBV4-3 and TRBJ1-2; a possible D gene is TRBD1 (6 bases). CDR1 and CDR2 from the germline V gene are LGHNA and YSLEER. The V gene lost 0 bases and the J gene lost 4 bases, with 15 bases spanning the gap. This CDR3 region has 16 residues. The CDR3, as DNA: TGCGCCAGCAGCCAAGATGTCCAGGGGATCCCCTATGGCTACACCTTC. This encodes CASSQDVQGIPYGYTF.

The chain joins TRBV6-5 to TRBJ1-1; D not certain. Trimming removed 9 bases from V and 0 bases from J, with 14 bases in between. From germline, CDR1 is MNHEY and CDR2 SVGAGI. CDR3 size: 14 residues. The CDR3 DNA is TGTGCCAGTAGCCAAGGGAGGATGAACACTGAAGCTTTCTTT. Amino acids: CASSQGRMNTEAFF.

This rearrangement joins TRBV6-5 to TRBJ1-1; D gene uncertain. Germline assignment: CDR1 MNHEY and CDR2 SVGAGI. This CDR3 comprises 14 residues. Trimming shortened V by 0 bases and J by 7 bases, and 12 bases separated the two germline ends. CDR3 sequence: CASSYSSGRYEAFF. The CDR3 DNA is TGTGCCAGCAGTTACTCGAGCGGACGCTATGAAGCTTTCTTT.

This clone came up once. CDR3 bases: TGTGCCACCCAGACAGGGGGCGTTTTTCCCTCGTACGAGCAGTACTTC. Its translation: CATQTGGVFPSYEQYF. This sequence joins TRBV2 and TRBJ2-7; 10 bases map to TRBD1. This CDR3 comprises 16 residues. J gave up 4 bases and V 10 bases, and 16 bases lay outside the gene matches. Germline V gene sequence: CDR1 SNHLY, CDR2 FYNNEI.

The gene calls are TRBV19 and TRBJ1-5, with 9 positions matching TRBD1. The CDR3 is made up of 15 amino acids. Germline CDR1 and CDR2: LNHDA and SQIVND (reference sequence). V was clipped by 1 base and J by 4 bases; unmatched bases: 2. This chain's CDR3 is CASSIGDRENQPQHF. DNA of the CDR3: TGTGCCAGTAGTATAGGGGACAGGGAAAATCAGCCCCAGCATTTT.